Listed here are 19 T cell receptor beta chains from one sample, sequenced in a study of T cells in Graves' hyperthyroidism and ophthalmopathy. RNA transcripts yielded amplified TCR beta CDR3 regions. TCR CDR3 underwent first-round RT-PCR with the HTBI primer set. TCRdb re-analysed the multiplex PCR reads in MiXCR, keeping a single row per CDR3 protein. This table holds some 600,000 distinct CDR3 sequences, more than 11% found once. The sequenced sample consisted of blood. All receptors derive from a woman in her twenties or thirties with Graves' hyperthyroidism that later progressed to Graves' ophthalmopathy.

This clonotype was detected once. This may be a read error: a much more frequent sequence differs by one nucleotide. The CDR3 carries no conserved terminal phenylalanine or tryptophan, so it likely arises from a read error. The rearrangement joins TRBV19 to TRBJ1-5, with D perhaps matching TRBD1 (5 bases). Trimming shortened V by 7 bases and J by 3 bases, and 19 bases separated the two germline ends. CDR1 LNHDA and CDR2 SQIVND come from the germline V gene (reference sequence). This CDR3 is built from 16 residues. The CDR3 nucleotides read TGTGCCAGTAACAAACCGGGACGGATCTCCAATCAGCCCCAGCATTAT. Its translation: CASNKPGRISNQPQHY.

This clonotype has at least ten counts. The rearrangement links TRBV7-6 to TRBJ2-5, with a tentative D call TRBD2 (5 bases). The CDR3 sequence is 14 residues long. Per germline, CDR1 SGHVS and CDR2 FNYEAQ. The V end lost 0 bases, the J end lost 3 bases, and 8 bases lay between the germline ends. CDR3 nucleotides: TGTGCCAGCAGCTTAGCGGCGGGCAAAGAGACCCAGTACTTC. This encodes CASSLAAGKETQYF.

This clonotype was found a few times. The rearrangement uses TRBV30 and TRBJ2-4; no clear D. V lost 1 base and J 5 bases, leaving 6 bases between the germline ends. The CDR3 consists of 12 residues. Germline V gives CDR1 GTSNPN, CDR2 SVGIG (reference sequence). The CDR3 nucleotides are TGTGCCTGGAGTGGGTTCCAAAACATTCAGTACTTC. It yields the protein CAWSGFQNIQYF.

This clonotype was observed at least ten times. V is TRBV28 and J is TRBJ1-2, with no clear D. The ends were cut back, 4 bases at V and 3 bases at J, with 12 bases in the middle. Germline loops: CDR1 MDHEN, CDR2 SYDVKM. The CDR3 is made up of 14 amino acids. CDR3 nucleotide sequence: TGTGCCAGCAGTTCTCGAAGGTTCTACTATGGCTACACCTTC. Amino acids: CASSSRRFYYGYTF.

The chain joins TRBV6-5 to TRBJ2-6; D is perhaps TRBD2 (5 bases). There are 16 residues in the CDR3. V was pared by 7 bases and J by 4 bases, with 17 bases between. Germline CDR1 MNHEY, CDR2 SVGAGI. The CDR3 loop reads CASNKRLLWGANVLTF. The CDR3 nucleotides read TGTGCCAGCAATAAAAGACTACTCTGGGGGGCCAACGTCCTGACTTTC.

This clonotype has at least ten counts. The CDR3, as DNA: TGTGCCAGCAGCCCCCCGACAGGGTTAAATGAAAAACTGTTTTTT. This translates into CASSPPTGLNEKLFF. The rearrangement joins TRBV13 to TRBJ1-4; 7 bases match TRBD1. The CDR3 consists of 15 residues. Germline lookup yields CDR1 PRHDT and CDR2 FYEKMQ (reference sequence). The J segment lost 5 bases and the V segment lost 5 bases, leaving 8 bases of the junction unmatched.

This clonotype was observed a handful of times. The chain recombines TRBV27 with TRBJ2-1; TRBD2 matches at 14 bases. The CDR3 loop spans 17 amino acids. V gave up 5 bases and J gave up 0 bases; unmatched junction bases: 3. Germline CDR1 and CDR2: MNHEY and SMNVEV (reference sequence). The CDR3 here is CASSKGTSGSSYNEQFF. The CDR3 DNA reads as TGTGCCAGCAGTAAGGGGACTAGCGGGAGCTCCTACAATGAGCAGTTCTTC.

The CDR3 is CASSVGIDREAFF. In nucleotides, the CDR3 is TGTGCCAGCAGCGTAGGAATCGACAGGGAAGCTTTCTTT. This chain connects TRBV9 to TRBJ1-1; perhaps TRBD1 as D (6 bases). Germline values: CDR1 SGDLS, CDR2 YYNGEE. V lost 0 bases, J lost 8 bases, and 11 bases lay in between. The CDR3 has 13 residues.

This clonotype has only a few counts. V and J are TRBV20-1 and TRBJ2-7, with D perhaps TRBD2 (6 bases). Trimming took off 2 bases at V and 7 bases at J, with 21 bases between the two ends. This CDR3 is built from 15 residues. CDR1 DFQATT and CDR2 SNEGSKA come from the germline V gene (reference sequence). CDR3 protein: CSARRGTLREEEQYF. The CDR3 DNA reads as TGCAGTGCTAGACGAGGGACTCTCCGAGAGGAAGAGCAGTACTTC.

This clonotype was recorded at least ten times. The chain has TRBV2 and TRBJ2-3; possible D gene TRBD2, 6 bases. The CDR3 consists of 14 residues. V lost 0 bases to trimming and J lost 6 bases, with 10 bases between them. Germline assignment: CDR1 SNHLY and CDR2 FYNNEI. CDR3 coding DNA: TGTGCCAGCAGTGAAGCGACCCGGGAGGATACGCAGTATTTT. Amino acid sequence: CASSEATREDTQYF.

This clonotype has at least ten counts. The chain uses TRBV12-3 or TRBV12-4 and TRBJ1-2, with D unclear. V shed 5 bases and J shed 6 bases, with 13 bases lying between them. This CDR3 is 13 amino acids long. The CDR3 coding sequence is TGTGCCAGCAGTCAAGGACGGAAGGATGGCTACACCTTC. This sequence encodes CASSQGRKDGYTF.

This CDR3 reads CASSLAPRVAGEEYNEQFF. In nucleotides, the CDR3 is TGTGCCAGCAGCTTAGCCCCCAGGGTTGCGGGAGAAGAGTACAATGAGCAGTTCTTC. V usage is TRBV11-3 and J usage is TRBJ2-1, with 7 positions matching TRBD2. The CDR3 loop spans 19 amino acids. Germline V lookup: CDR1 SGHNT, CDR2 YENEEA. V was pared by 1 base and J by 4 bases, with 16 bases of the junction left unmatched.

This clonotype occurred many times. The chain couples TRBV28 to TRBJ2-4, with TRBD1 matching 7 bases. Germline CDR1 reads MDHEN; CDR2 reads SYDVKM. The CDR3 runs 14 residues. V shed 6 bases, J shed 5 bases, and the junction held 7 bases outside the gene matches. CDR3 amino acids: CASRWGTVENIQYF. CDR3 nucleotide sequence: TGTGCCAGCAGATGGGGGACAGTCGAAAACATTCAGTACTTC.

This clonotype was observed at least ten times. The rearrangement joins TRBV28 to TRBJ2-5; the D gene could be TRBD1 or TRBD2 (5 bases each). Trimming shortened V by 1 base and J by 7 bases, and 13 bases separated the two germline ends. This CDR3 is built from 14 residues. The germline V gene encodes CDR1 MDHEN and CDR2 SYDVKM. CDR3 amino acids: CASSLSGLAGTQYF. The CDR3, as DNA: TGTGCCAGCAGTTTATCGGGGCTAGCAGGGACCCAGTACTTC.

This clonotype was detected many times. The rearrangement joins TRBV24-1 to TRBJ2-1, with 7 positions matching TRBD2. V was pared by 3 bases and J by 0 bases, with 10 bases of the junction left unmatched. Per the germline V gene, CDR1 is KGHDR and CDR2 is SFDVKD. The CDR3 has 18 residues. The CDR3 bases are TGTGCCACCAGTGATCACCCTACTAGCGTGAGCTCCTACAATGAGCAGTTCTTC. Residues: CATSDHPTSVSSYNEQFF.

This chain connects TRBV20-1 to TRBJ1-1; D is unclear. The CDR3 sequence is 14 residues long. The V end lost 3 bases, the J end lost 5 bases, and 16 bases lay between the germline ends. The V gene's germline CDR1 is DFQATT and CDR2 SNEGSKA (reference sequence). The CDR3 sequence: CSASPGRVWTEAFF. The CDR3 DNA sequence: TGCAGTGCTAGCCCAGGACGTGTGTGGACTGAAGCTTTCTTT.

This clonotype has a count of ten or more. J is TRBJ2-1 and V is TRBV6-2 or TRBV6-3; D remains ambiguous. Germline values: CDR1 MNHEY, CDR2 SVGEGT. The CDR3 extends over 11 amino acids. Trimming removed 2 bases at V and 8 bases at J, with 4 bases between. The DNA for the CDR3 is TGTGCCAGCAGTTACAGATATGAGCAGTTCTTC. Amino acids: CASSYRYEQFF.

The V gene is TRBV20-1, the J gene TRBJ2-7; D call uncertain. CDR3 length equals 14 residues. V was shortened by 6 bases and J by 7 bases, with 22 bases between the two germline ends. Germline loops: CDR1 DFQATT, CDR2 SNEGSKA (reference sequence). CDR3 amino acids: CSAPPLRVAGEQYF. The CDR3 DNA is TGCAGTGCCCCCCCCCTCCGGGTGGCTGGGGAGCAGTACTTC.

This clonotype was recorded many times. The V gene is TRBV29-1, the J gene TRBJ1-1, with TRBD1 matching 7 bases. Germline V gene data show CDR1 as SQVTM and CDR2 as ANQGSEA. The V segment lost 7 bases and the J segment 0 bases; nucleotides outside the gene matches: 8. There are 14 residues in the CDR3. The CDR3 region is CSAGQVQMNTEAFF. Written as DNA, the CDR3 is TGCAGCGCTGGACAGGTGCAAATGAACACTGAAGCTTTCTTT.